This T cell receptor (beta chain) originates from a study of blood T cell repertoires in COVID-19. Study background: PBMCs, B-cell-depleted T cells, or T cells provided the cDNA or gDNA that made up the material.

This CDR3 region has 17 residues. CDR1 and CDR2 (germline): SGHRS, YFSETQ. With 0 bases removed from V and 0 bases from J, the gap between germline ends came to 15 bases. The authors' processing: For nucleated cells, counts were estimated from reference gene primer amplification. The repertoire was sequenced with immunoSEQ multiplex PCR; TCRdb's copy has only in-frame clones and lacks some. V, J and clone size are those of that table, while D and trimming were read from the DNA. This table has hundreds of thousands of clones, around 90% appearing once. While infection was still active, Seattle patients were enrolled and then followed longitudinally.

The sequenced material came from peripheral blood. This TCR came from a woman aged 70 to 79 with COVID-19, enrolled during active disease. The J gene is TRBJ2-5, the V gene TRBV5-1; D might be TRBD2 (6 bases). CDR3 nucleotides: TGCGCCAGCAGCTTGGTGTGGGGGGATGAGAACCAAGAGACCCAGTACTTC. The encoded protein is CASSLVWGDENQETQYF.